The 13 T cell receptor beta chains listed next were all sequenced from one sample in a study of T cell repertoires in cytomegalovirus infection. Using its own MiXCR run on the reads, TCRdb lists one record per CDR3 protein. The table shows 150,000 to 200,000 distinct CDR3 sequences, with 28% occurring only once. The specimen was PBMCs. Receptors were obtained from a human donor in good health (CMV status not recorded). Some clones in this sample may be carry-over from other donors' samples.

This chain uses TRBV6-6 with TRBJ2-2, with D hard to call. Trimming took 2 bases from V and 6 from J, leaving 4 bases between them. The CDR3 consists of 12 residues. The V gene's germline CDR1 is MNHNY and CDR2 SVGAGI (reference sequence). CDR3 residues: CASSYGPGELFF. Written as DNA, the CDR3 is TGTGCCAGCAGTTACGGTCCCGGGGAGCTGTTTTTT.

This clonotype was found a few times. V is TRBV7-2 and J is TRBJ2-3; D is unresolved. From germline, CDR1 is SGHTA and CDR2 FQGNSA. Deletions cut 3 bases from V and 2 bases from J, with 12 bases between. This CDR3 contains 15 residues. CDR3 sequence reads: CASSLNLDFTDTQYF. As DNA, the CDR3 is TGTGCCAGCAGCTTGAATCTGGATTTCACAGATACGCAGTATTTT. Combining the CDR3 with reference TRBV7-2 and TRBJ2-3 gives the whole variable domain GAGVSQSPSNKVTEKGKDVELRCDPISGHTALYWYRQSLGQGLEFLIYFQGNSAPDKSGLPSDRFSAERTGGSVSTLTIQRTQQEDSAVYLCASSLNLDFTDTQYFGPGTRLTVL.

The CDR3 spells CASRPPGGHNGYTF. DNA for the CDR3: TGTGCCAGCAGACCCCCGGGGGGGCACAATGGCTACACCTTC. The chain combines TRBV12-3 or TRBV12-4 with TRBJ1-2; maybe TRBD1 (6 bases). Deletions cut 6 bases from V and 6 bases from J, with 17 bases between. This CDR3 has 14 residues.

The chain joins TRBV30 to TRBJ1-5, with TRBD1 matching over 7 bases. The CDR3 has 13 amino acids. V shed 0 bases and J 7 bases; nucleotides not matched to a gene: 3. CDR1 is GTSNPN, CDR2 SVGIG, per germline (reference sequence). DNA for the CDR3: TGTGCCTGGAGTGTAGGGGGCAGGCAGCCCCAGCATTTT. This sequence encodes CAWSVGGRQPQHF.

This clonotype has ten or more counts. The rearrangement uses TRBV6-1 and TRBJ1-1, with a possible D match to TRBD1 (5 bases). V lost 1 base and J lost 3, with 12 bases in between. There are 15 residues in the CDR3. Germline loops: CDR1 MNHNS, CDR2 SASEGT. The CDR3 sequence is CASSEVLGLDTEAFF. Here the CDR3 DNA reads TGTGCCAGCAGTGAAGTCCTGGGGCTGGACACTGAAGCTTTCTTT.

The chain is built from TRBV29-1 and TRBJ1-1; maybe TRBD1 (5 bases). The germline gives CDR1 SQVTM, CDR2 ANQGSEA. CDR3 length: 13 residues. The V and J ends lost 5 bases and 2 bases respectively, with 12 bases between them. CDR3 region: CSVMTASNTEAFF. As DNA, the CDR3 is TGCAGCGTTATGACAGCAAGTAACACTGAAGCTTTCTTT.

This clonotype has more than one count but fewer than ten. The J gene is TRBJ2-5, the V gene TRBV7-9; 8 bases are shared with TRBD1. V lost 1 base, J lost 2 bases, and 3 bases stayed unmatched. This CDR3 spans 15 amino acids. The germline V gene has CDR1 SEHNR and CDR2 FQNEAQ (reference sequence). DNA of the CDR3: TGTGCCAGCAGCTTAGTGAGGACAGGGCAAGAGACCCAGTACTTC. Translated: CASSLVRTGQETQYF.

The rearrangement joins TRBV5-1 to TRBJ2-7; unclear D gene. V gave up 3 bases and J gave up 0 bases, with 7 bases separating them. Germline V gene lookup returns CDR1 SGHRS and CDR2 YFSETQ. The CDR3 consists of 13 residues. The DNA for the CDR3 is TGCGCCAGCAGCTATTTTAGCTCCTACGAGCAGTACTTC. Its protein is CASSYFSSYEQYF. The entire variable domain, with the rest obtained from reference TRBV5-1 and TRBJ2-7, is as follows: KAGVTQTPRYLIKTRGQQVTLSCSPISGHRSVSWYQQTPGQGLQFLFEYFSETQRNKGNFPGRFSGRQFSNSRSEMNVSTLELGDSALYLCASSYFSSYEQYFGPGTRLTVT.

As regards this clonotype: This sequence may be a read error, since a much larger clone differs from it by one base. J is TRBJ2-3 and V is TRBV7-2, with unresolved D. CDR3 size: 13 residues. V was clipped by 6 bases and J by 2 bases, with 9 bases between them. CDR1 and CDR2 (germline): SGHTA, FQGNSA. The DNA for the CDR3 is TGTGCCAGCAGATTATCTAACACAGATACGCAGTATTTT. This sequence encodes CASRLSNTDTQYF. Using reference TRBV7-2 and TRBJ2-3 for the parts outside the CDR3, the full variable domain is GAGVSQSPSNKVTEKGKDVELRCDPISGHTALYWYRQSLGQGLEFLIYFQGNSAPDKSGLPSDRFSAERTGGSVSTLTIQRTQQEDSAVYLCASRLSNTDTQYFGPGTRLTVL.

This CDR3 is CASSFAEGLAGYNEQFF. CDR3 bases: TGTGCCAGCAGCTTCGCGGAGGGACTAGCGGGATACAATGAGCAGTTCTTC. This chain connects TRBV7-2 to TRBJ2-1, with 13 bases aligning to TRBD2. This CDR3 is built from 17 residues. V lost 3 bases, J lost 4 bases, and 6 bases stayed unmatched. Germline-derived CDR1 and CDR2 are SGHTA and FQGNSA.

This clonotype showed up just a few times. The chain joins TRBV28 to TRBJ2-1, with 12 bases matching TRBD2. J was trimmed by 9 bases and V by 5 bases; bases with no gene match: 8. This CDR3 has 15 amino acids. Germline V gene sequence: CDR1 MDHEN, CDR2 SYDVKM. CDR3 sequence reads: CASSTASGGAGEQFF. For the CDR3, the DNA is TGTGCCAGCAGTACCGCTAGCGGGGGGGCAGGTGAGCAGTTCTTC. Filled out from reference TRBV28 and TRBJ2-1, the complete variable domain reads DVKVTQSSRYLVKRTGEKVFLECVQDMDHENMFWYRQDPGLGLRLIYFSYDVKMKEKGDIPEGYSVSREKKERFSLILESASTNQTSMYLCASSTASGGAGEQFFGPGTRLTVL.

In its sample, this clonotype was seen a few times. V gene TRBV29-1 combines with J gene TRBJ2-1, with D hard to call. The V end lost 6 bases, the J end lost 0 bases, and 3 bases lay between the germline ends. Germline CDR1 and CDR2: SQVTM and ANQGSEA. CDR3 length: 11 amino acids. CDR3 loop: CSVLSYNEQFF. The CDR3, as DNA: TGCAGCGTCCTCTCCTACAATGAGCAGTTCTTC.

In this sample, this clonotype turned up a few times. The chain recombines TRBV5-1 with TRBJ1-1, with D possibly TRBD1 on 5 matching bases. The germline V gene has CDR1 SGHRS and CDR2 YFSETQ. Trimming cost V 3 bases and J 0 bases, with 9 bases left between them. The CDR3 is 14 amino acids. CDR3 in amino acids: CASSWGGMNTEAFF. CDR3 sequence (DNA): TGCGCCAGCAGCTGGGGGGGGATGAACACTGAAGCTTTCTTT.